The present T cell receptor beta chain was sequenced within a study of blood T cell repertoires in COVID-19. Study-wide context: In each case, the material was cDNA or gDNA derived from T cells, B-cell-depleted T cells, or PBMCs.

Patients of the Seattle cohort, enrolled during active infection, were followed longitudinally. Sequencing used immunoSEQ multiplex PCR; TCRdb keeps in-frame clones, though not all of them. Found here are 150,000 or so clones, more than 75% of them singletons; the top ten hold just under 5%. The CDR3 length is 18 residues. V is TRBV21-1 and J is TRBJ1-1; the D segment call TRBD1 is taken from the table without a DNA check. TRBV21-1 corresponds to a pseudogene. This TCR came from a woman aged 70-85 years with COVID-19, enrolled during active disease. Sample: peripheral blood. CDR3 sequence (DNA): TGTGCCAGCAGCAAAGCGAATGGGCAGGGGGAACGGTCCACTGAAGCTTTCTTT. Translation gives CASSKANGQGERSTEAFF.